The 21 T cell receptor beta chains below come from one sample, sequenced in a study of blood T cell repertoires in COVID-19. Produced via immunoSEQ multiplex PCR; TCRdb's table is partial and in-frame only. Of roughly 500,000 clones in the sample, approximately 88% were seen once. The sequenced sample was PBMCs or T cells enriched from blood (not recorded which). The receptors shown here come from a middle-aged woman who had recovered from COVID-19.

The chain uses TRBV19 and TRBJ1-2, with D possibly matching TRBD1 (5 bases). V lost 7 bases and J 5 bases, leaving 17 bases between the germline ends. This CDR3 comprises 14 residues. Germline V lookup: CDR1 LNHDA, CDR2 SQIVND (reference sequence). The CDR3 DNA reads TGTGCCAGTACCCGGCCGGGGGGATCTTATGGCTACACCTTC. Translation: CASTRPGGSYGYTF.

This rearrangement joins TRBV30 to TRBJ1-3, with D unresolved. Trimming took off 8 bases at V and 4 bases at J, with 18 bases between the two ends. The CDR3 is made up of 14 amino acids. Germline V gene lookup returns CDR1 GTSNPN and CDR2 SVGIG (reference sequence). CDR3 bases: TGTGCCGGACTCAACCATAAAGCGGGAAACACCATATATTTT. It is translated as CAGLNHKAGNTIYF. The whole variable domain, remainder taken from reference TRBV30 and TRBJ1-3, is SQTIHQWPATLVQPVGSPLSLECTVEGTSNPNLYWYRQAAGRGLQLLFYSVGIGQISSEVPQNLSASRPQDRQFILSSKKLLLSDSGFYLCAGLNHKAGNTIYFGEGSWLTVV.

This chain joins TRBV11-2 and TRBJ2-7; 7 positions agree with TRBD1. The CDR3 loop spans 16 amino acids. The trim removed 0 bases at V and 3 bases at J, leaving 8 bases unmatched. Germline loops: CDR1 SGHAT, CDR2 FQNNGV. Written as DNA, the CDR3 is TGTGCCAGCAGCTTAGAGACAGGGTATAAGGTCTACGAGCAGTACTTC. It yields the protein CASSLETGYKVYEQYF.

The chain uses TRBV28 and TRBJ1-3, with TRBD1 matching 7 bases. V shed 3 bases, J shed 4 bases, and the junction held 6 bases outside the gene matches. There are 15 residues in the CDR3. Per germline, CDR1 MDHEN and CDR2 SYDVKM. The DNA for the CDR3 is TGTGCCAGCAGTTTTGGACAGGTTTGGGGAAACACCATATATTTT. Amino acid sequence: CASSFGQVWGNTIYF. The whole variable domain, filled in from reference TRBV28 and TRBJ1-3, reads DVKVTQSSRYLVKRTGEKVFLECVQDMDHENMFWYRQDPGLGLRLIYFSYDVKMKEKGDIPEGYSVSREKKERFSLILESASTNQTSMYLCASSFGQVWGNTIYFGEGSWLTVV.

The chain couples TRBV6-5 to TRBJ1-2, with a tentative D call TRBD1 (5 bases). V dropped 0 bases and J dropped 6 bases, with 11 bases sitting between them. The CDR3 runs 14 residues. CDR1 and CDR2 (germline): MNHEY, SVGAGI. The CDR3 region is CASSYSSRVNGYTF. The CDR3 bases are TGTGCCAGCAGTTACTCGTCCAGGGTAAATGGCTACACCTTC.

CDR3 nucleotides: TGCGCCAGCACGAAGTCGACTAGCGGCCTCGAGCAGTACTTC. Its translation: CASTKSTSGLEQYF. The chain joins TRBV5-1 to TRBJ2-7; 9 positions match TRBD2. Looked up from germline, CDR1 is SGHRS and CDR2 is YFSETQ. With V trimmed by 6 bases and J by 6 bases, 10 bases remained unmatched. The CDR3 totals 14 residues.

The V and J genes are TRBV9 and TRBJ2-3; D is possibly TRBD1 (6 bases). Between the trimmed V and J ends, which lost 4 bases and 3 bases, there was a span of 9 bases. The CDR3 covers 13 residues. CDR1 is SGDLS and CDR2 is YYNGEE in the germline V gene. For the CDR3, the DNA is TGTGCCAGCAGCTTAGGACAGACAGATACGCAGTATTTT. As protein: CASSLGQTDTQYF.

The chain is built from TRBV5-6 and TRBJ1-4; 7 bases align to TRBD1. CDR1 SGHDT and CDR2 YYEEEE come from the germline V gene. V lost 2 bases to trimming and J lost 4 bases; unmatched junction nucleotides: 2. This CDR3 region has 14 residues. CDR3 sequence (DNA): TGTGCCAGCAGCTTCGGGACAGTTAATGAAAAACTGTTTTTT. Residues: CASSFGTVNEKLFF.

The genes are TRBV7-8 and TRBJ2-1; the match to TRBD2 covers 8 bases. The germline CDR1 and CDR2 sequences are SGHVS and FQNEAQ. The CDR3 is made up of 18 amino acids. Trimming cost V 1 base and J 10 bases; bases outside gene matches: 18. The CDR3 region is CASSLVPTSGRLIAEQFF. The DNA for the CDR3 is TGTGCCAGCAGCTTAGTACCAACTAGCGGCCGCCTTATAGCGGAGCAGTTCTTC.

The chain combines TRBV29-1 with TRBJ1-1; the D gene is possibly TRBD1 (6 bases). Deletions cut 6 bases from V and 1 base from J, with 12 bases between. The CDR3 loop spans 13 amino acids. The V gene's germline CDR1 is SQVTM and CDR2 ANQGSEA. CDR3 protein: CSVGQTGNTEAFF. In DNA, the CDR3 is TGCAGCGTGGGGCAGACAGGGAACACTGAAGCTTTCTTT.

The chain employs TRBV5-1 and TRBJ2-7; D is perhaps TRBD2 (6 bases). The CDR3 length is 16 residues. The germline CDR1 and CDR2 sequences are SGHRS and YFSETQ. Trimming took off 4 bases at V and 0 bases at J, with 17 bases between the two ends. The CDR3 loop reads CASSRVRDSSSYEQYF. CDR3 DNA: TGCGCCAGCAGCAGAGTCCGGGACTCGAGCTCCTACGAGCAGTACTTC.

This chain uses TRBV10-1 with TRBJ2-7, with D tentatively TRBD2 (6 bases). Trimming cost V 8 bases and J 3 bases, with 14 bases left between them. Germline V CDR1 and CDR2: WNHNN, SYGVQD (reference sequence). There are 13 residues in the CDR3. CDR3 in DNA: TGCGCCAGCGGACCTAGCGAGAGCTACGAGCAGTACTTC. It translates to CASGPSESYEQYF.

This chain links TRBV12-3 or TRBV12-4 with TRBJ1-2; no definite D call. Trimming pared 7 bases from V and 4 bases from J, leaving 13 bases between. The CDR3 length is 13 residues. Here the CDR3 reads CASNSRGSYGYTF. The CDR3 DNA reads as TGTGCCAGCAACTCGAGAGGGTCCTATGGCTACACCTTC.

J is TRBJ2-7 and V is TRBV5-5; tentatively, D is TRBD2 (6 bases). Germline loops: CDR1 SGHKS, CDR2 YYEKEE (reference sequence). Deletions cut 0 bases from V and 5 bases from J, with 12 bases between. The CDR3 is 14 amino acids. CDR3 region: CASSLAPRENEQYF. Here the CDR3 DNA reads TGTGCCAGCAGCTTGGCCCCCCGGGAGAACGAGCAGTACTTC.

The chain uses TRBV6-5 and TRBJ1-5; no firm D call. V lost 10 bases, J lost 2 bases, and 18 bases lay in between. CDR1 and CDR2 (germline): MNHEY, SVGAGI. The CDR3 loop spans 15 amino acids. The CDR3 nucleotides are TGTGCCACCCAACTCGCGTGGGAGGGCAATCAGCCCCAGCATTTT. It codes for CATQLAWEGNQPQHF.

The V call is TRBV27, the J call TRBJ2-7; 10 nucleotides align to TRBD1. The V gene's germline CDR1 is MNHEY and CDR2 SMNVEV (reference sequence). After removal of 6 bases from V and 3 bases from J, the junction contained 8 bases not matched to a gene. The CDR3 spans 15 residues. CDR3 DNA sequence: TGTGCCAGCAGGGGCTTCGACAGGGGGCTCTACGAGCAGTACTTC. Protein: CASRGFDRGLYEQYF.

The V and J genes are TRBV19 and TRBJ2-2; TRBD2 might be the D (6 bases). Germline values: CDR1 LNHDA, CDR2 SQIVND (reference sequence). Trimming removed 7 bases at V and 6 bases at J, with 18 bases between. The CDR3 sequence is 15 residues long. CDR3 amino acids: CASMSPGDRAGELFF. The CDR3 DNA is TGTGCCAGTATGTCTCCGGGAGATCGGGCCGGGGAGCTGTTTTTT.

This sequence joins TRBV19 and TRBJ1-1; no reliable D call. V lost 4 bases and J lost 8, with 8 bases in between. The length of the CDR3 is 11 residues. CDR1 is LNHDA, CDR2 SQIVND, per germline (reference sequence). CDR3 protein: CASSRTFEAFF. CDR3 in DNA: TGTGCCAGTAGTAGAACATTCGAAGCTTTCTTT. The entire variable domain, with the rest obtained from reference TRBV19 and TRBJ1-1, is as follows: DGGITQSPKYLFRKEGQNVTLSCEQNLNHDAMYWYRQDPGQGLRLIYYSQIVNDFQKGDIAEGYSVSREKKESFPLTVTSAQKNPTAFYLCASSRTFEAFFGQGTRLTVV.

This clone came up once. The chain uses TRBV9 and TRBJ2-7, with TRBD1 matching 10 bases. The CDR3 length is 15 residues. CDR1 is SGDLS, CDR2 YYNGEE, per germline. With 3 bases clipped from V and 4 bases from J, the junction kept 7 bases outside the gene matches. DNA for the CDR3: TGTGCCAGCAGCGCAGAGACAGGGGGCTTTTACGAGCAGTACTTC. This translates into CASSAETGGFYEQYF.

The chain couples TRBV5-1 to TRBJ2-5; 8 nucleotides match TRBD2. CDR1 and CDR2 (germline): SGHRS, YFSETQ. The CDR3 is made up of 15 amino acids. V lost 2 bases, J lost 6 bases, and 9 bases stayed unmatched. This chain's CDR3 is CASSFQVSGMKTQYF. DNA for the CDR3: TGCGCCAGCAGCTTCCAGGTTAGCGGGATGAAGACCCAGTACTTC.

The chain carries TRBV11-2 and TRBJ2-3; TRBD1 matches 10 bases. J gave up 1 base and V 0 bases, and 7 bases lay outside the gene matches. Germline CDR1 SGHAT, CDR2 FQNNGV. This CDR3 is built from 18 residues. The CDR3 is CASSLDRSGTGGTDTQYF. CDR3 nucleotide sequence: TGTGCCAGCAGCTTAGATCGAAGCGGGACAGGGGGCACAGATACGCAGTATTTT.